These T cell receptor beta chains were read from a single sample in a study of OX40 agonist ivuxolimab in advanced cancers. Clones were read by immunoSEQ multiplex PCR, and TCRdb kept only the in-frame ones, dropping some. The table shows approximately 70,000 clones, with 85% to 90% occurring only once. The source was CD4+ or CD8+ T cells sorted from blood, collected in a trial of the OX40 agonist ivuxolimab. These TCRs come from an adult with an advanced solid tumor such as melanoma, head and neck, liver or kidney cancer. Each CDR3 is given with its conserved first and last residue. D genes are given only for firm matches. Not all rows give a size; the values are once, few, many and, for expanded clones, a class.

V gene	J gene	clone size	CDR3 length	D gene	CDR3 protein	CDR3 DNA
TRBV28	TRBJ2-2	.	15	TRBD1	CASSTGDRNTGELFF	TGTGCCAGCAGTACCGGGGACAGGAACACCGGGGAGCTGTTTTTT
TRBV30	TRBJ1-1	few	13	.	CAWSNRVGTEAFF	TGTGCCTGGAGTAACAGGGTCGGCACTGAAGCTTTCTTT
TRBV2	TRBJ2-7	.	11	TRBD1	CASRQGGEQYF	TGTGCCAGCCGACAGGGGGGCGAGCAGTACTTC
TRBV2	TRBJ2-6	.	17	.	CASSGVAASSGANVLTF	TGTGCCAGCAGCGGGGTTGCTGCTAGCTCTGGGGCCAACGTCCTGACTTTC
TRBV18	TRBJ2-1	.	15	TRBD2	CASSDSGQAYNEQFF	TGTGCCAGCTCAGATAGCGGGCAAGCCTACAATGAGCAGTTCTTC
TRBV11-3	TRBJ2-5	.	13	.	CASSPGVRETQYF	TGTGCCAGCAGCCCGGGTGTTCGGGAGACCCAGTACTTC
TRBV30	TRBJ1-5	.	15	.	CAWSVGGNSNQPQHF	TGTGCCTGGAGTGTAGGGGGTAATAGCAATCAGCCCCAGCATTTT
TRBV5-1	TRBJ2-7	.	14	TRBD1	CASSKWTGDYEQYF	TGCGCCAGCAGCAAGTGGACAGGGGACTACGAGCAGTACTTC
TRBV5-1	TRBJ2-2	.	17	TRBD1	CASAKETGGPNTGELFF	TGCGCCAGCGCCAAGGAGACAGGGGGCCCGAACACCGGGGAGCTGTTTTTT
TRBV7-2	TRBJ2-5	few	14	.	CASSSITRQETQYF	TGTGCCAGCAGCTCTATAACTAGACAGGAGACCCAGTACTTC
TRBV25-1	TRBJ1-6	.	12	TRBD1	CATGQGNSPLHF	TGTGCCACAGGACAGGGGAATTCACCCCTCCACTTT
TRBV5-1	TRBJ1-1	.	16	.	CASSLGGGGANTEAFF	TGCGCCAGCAGCTTGGGCGGGGGGGGTGCGAACACTGAAGCTTTCTTT
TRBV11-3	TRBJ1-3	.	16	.	CASSLDKGASGNTIYF	TGTGCCAGCAGCTTAGATAAGGGCGCCTCTGGAAACACCATATATTTT
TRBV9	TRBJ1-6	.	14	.	CASSVGTVGSPLHF	TGTGCCAGCAGCGTAGGGACAGTGGGTTCACCCCTCCACTTT
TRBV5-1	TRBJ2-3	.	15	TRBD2	CASSLAGSGTDTQYF	TGCGCCAGCAGCTTAGCGGGGAGTGGCACAGATACGCAGTATTTT
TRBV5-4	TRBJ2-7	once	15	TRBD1	CASSPGQGAWNEQYF	TGTGCCAGCAGCCCAGGACAGGGGGCCTGGAACGAGCAGTACTTC
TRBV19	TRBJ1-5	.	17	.	CASSGRGVLYSNQPQHF	TGTGCCAGTAGTGGCCGGGGGGTCCTCTATAGCAATCAGCCCCAGCATTTT
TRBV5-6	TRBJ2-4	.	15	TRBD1	CASSAQGAGKNIQYF	TGTGCCAGCAGCGCACAGGGGGCGGGCAAAAACATTCAGTACTTC
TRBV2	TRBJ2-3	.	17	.	CASSEIVEVVGADTQYF	TGTGCCAGCAGTGAAATCGTCGAAGTTGTCGGGGCAGATACGCAGTATTTT
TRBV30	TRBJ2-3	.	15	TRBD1	CAWVTGTARVDTQYF	TGTGCCTGGGTGACAGGGACCGCCAGGGTCGATACGCAGTATTTT
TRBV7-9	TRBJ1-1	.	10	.	CASSPAGAFF	TGTGCCAGCAGCCCCGCTGGGGCTTTCTTT
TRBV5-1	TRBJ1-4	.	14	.	CASSLGTQNEKLFF	TGCGCCAGCAGCTTGGGGACCCAAAATGAAAAACTGTTTTTT
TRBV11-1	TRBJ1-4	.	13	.	CASSLDGGEKLFF	TGTGCCAGCAGCTTAGACGGGGGCGAAAAACTGTTTTTT
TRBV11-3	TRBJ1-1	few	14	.	CASSSPTGYGEAFF	TGTGCCAGCAGCTCTCCCACAGGGTACGGTGAAGCTTTCTTT
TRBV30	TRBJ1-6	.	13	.	CAWSPGLDSPLHF	TGTGCCTGGAGTCCCGGGCTTGATTCACCCCTCCACTTT
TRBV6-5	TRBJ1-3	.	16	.	CASSYSTPGAGNTIYF	TGTGCCAGCAGTTACTCGACACCGGGCGCTGGAAACACCATATATTTT
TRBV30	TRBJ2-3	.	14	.	CAWSVLGYEIRGYF	TGTGCCTGGAGTGTACTAGGATACGAGATACGGGGGTATTTT
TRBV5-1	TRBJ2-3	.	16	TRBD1	CASSPGQGYGADTQYF	TGCGCCAGCAGCCCGGGACAGGGGTATGGGGCAGATACGCAGTATTTT
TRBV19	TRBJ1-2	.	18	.	CASSYPVAGDHHAYGYTF	TGTGCCAGTAGTTACCCAGTCGCCGGGGACCACCACGCCTATGGCTACACCTTC
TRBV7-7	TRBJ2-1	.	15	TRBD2	CASSPAGGPRDEQFF	TGTGCTAGCAGCCCAGCGGGGGGGCCGAGGGATGAGCAGTTCTTC
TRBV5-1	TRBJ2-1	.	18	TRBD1	CASSSGPGTGGAYNEQFF	TGCGCCAGCAGCTCGGGACCCGGGACAGGGGGCGCCTACAATGAGCAGTTCTTC
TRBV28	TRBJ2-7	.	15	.	CASTAPSGTSYEQYF	TGTGCCAGCACCGCCCCGAGCGGTACCTCCTACGAGCAGTACTTC
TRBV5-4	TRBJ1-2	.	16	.	CASSLGGPEQGYGYTF	TGTGCCAGCAGCTTGGGAGGGCCGGAGCAGGGCTATGGCTACACCTTC
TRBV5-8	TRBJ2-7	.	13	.	CASSLQASYEQYF	TGTGCCAGCAGCTTGCAGGCCTCCTACGAGCAGTACTTC
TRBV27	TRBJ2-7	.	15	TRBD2	CASSRTSGMVYEQYF	TGTGCCAGCAGTAGAACTAGCGGGATGGTTTACGAGCAGTACTTC
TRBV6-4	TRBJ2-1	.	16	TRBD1	CASSARQGSFNNEQFF	TGTGCCAGCAGTGCAAGACAGGGATCGTTTAACAATGAGCAGTTCTTC
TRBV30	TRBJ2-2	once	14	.	CAWSRDSNTGELFF	TGTGCCTGGAGTCGCGACAGTAACACCGGGGAGCTGTTTTTT
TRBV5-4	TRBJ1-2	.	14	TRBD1	CASSLVDREGGYTF	TGTGCCAGCAGCTTGGTTGACAGGGAGGGCGGCTACACCTTC
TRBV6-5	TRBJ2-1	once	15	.	CASSYGQDFTPQQFF	TGTGCCAGCAGTTATGGTCAGGACTTCACTCCCCAGCAGTTCTTC
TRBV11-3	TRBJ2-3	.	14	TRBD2	CASSLGREVDTQYF	TGTGCCAGCAGCTTAGGGCGGGAGGTGGATACGCAGTATTTT
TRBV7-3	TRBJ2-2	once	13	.	CASSERRTGELFF	TGTGCCAGCAGCGAGAGACGGACCGGGGAGCTGTTTTTT
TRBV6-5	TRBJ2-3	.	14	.	CASSYEGQSDTQYF	TGTGCCAGCAGTTATGAGGGCCAGTCAGATACGCAGTATTTT